The rows below give T cell receptor beta chains drawn from one sample of a study of T cell responses to AZD1222 COVID-19 vaccine. The repertoire was sequenced with immunoSEQ multiplex PCR; TCRdb's copy has only in-frame clones and lacks some. The sample records roughly 140,000 clones, roughly 91% being singletons. The specimen comprised peripheral blood, sampled 28 days after the second AZD1222 dose. Source of these receptors: an adult who received the AZD1222 COVID-19 vaccine. Both conserved end residues are part of each CDR3. The D gene is left open where the match is weak.

d_call j_call v_call cdr3_nt cdr3_aa
. TRBJ2-5 TRBV6-2/TRBV6-3 TGTGCCAGCAGCCCTGCCGAGGGCAGGGGTTTGGGAGAGACCCAGTACTTC CASSPAEGRGLGETQYF
. TRBJ1-2 TRBV21-1 TGTGCCAGCGGGCCCAGGGGGGATAACTATGGCTACACCTTC CASGPRGDNYGYTF
. TRBJ1-3 TRBV4-1 TGCGCCAGCAGCCTAACCGAGGGAATGGGTGGGAAAGGAAACACCATATATTTT CASSLTEGMGGKGNTIYF
. TRBJ1-4 TRBV4-2 TGTGCCAGCAGCCAAGATCATGCCCGAGCTTGGGCTTTT CASSQDHARAWAF
TRBD2 TRBJ2-3 TRBV6-5 TGTGCCAGCAACCCCGGGGGGAGGGAAGATACGCAGTATTTT CASNPGGREDTQYF
TRBD1 TRBJ2-3 TRBV18 TGTGCCAGCTCACCCCGGGACAGGGGGAGTAGTTCGGATACGCAGTATTTT CASSPRDRGSSSDTQYF
. TRBJ2-3 TRBV6-1 TGTGCCAGCAGTGAACGACGGGGGAGGGACACCACAGATACGCAGTATTTT CASSERRGRDTTDTQYF
TRBD2 TRBJ2-1 TRBV6-2/TRBV6-3 TGTGCCAGCAGTTACGTCGTCGGGGGGGACTCCTACAATGAGCAGTTCTTC CASSYVVGGDSYNEQFF
. TRBJ1-2 TRBV7-8 TGTGCCAGCAGCCAGCTGGGGGGGCCCAGGCTTGTAGCTAACTATGGCTACACCTTC CASSQLGGPRLVANYGYTF
. TRBJ2-7 TRBV6-1 TGTGCCAGCAGTGAAGGTGATTACCACTACGAGCAGTACTTC CASSEGDYHYEQYF
. TRBJ2-1 TRBV5-1 TGCGCCAGCAGCGACGTTACCGGAGGCTACAATGAGCAGTTCTTC CASSDVTGGYNEQFF
. TRBJ1-1 TRBV7-9 TGTGCCAGCACTGGGGCCACCTCCTGGGGCACTGAAGCTTTCTTT CASTGATSWGTEAFF
. TRBJ2-5 TRBV6-5 TGTGCCAGCAGTCGAGATAGGGGGTCACAAGAGACCCAGTACTTC CASSRDRGSQETQYF
. TRBJ2-7 TRBV6-6 TGTGCCAGCAGGACAGATAACGAGCAGTACTTC CASRTDNEQYF
. TRBJ1-5 TRBV20-1 TGCAGTGCTAGCCGCCGGGAGGCCCAGCATTTT CSASRREAQHF
. TRBJ2-1 TRBV10-1 TGCGCCAGCAGTGAAGTAGAACGGGGCCCTACGGTTGAGCAGTTCTTC CASSEVERGPTVEQFF